This TCR beta chain came from a study of OX40 agonist ivuxolimab in advanced cancers. On the study more broadly: At 65% to 90% male, the cohort had a mean age of about 60 years, ranging from about 23 to 79. Prior therapy, whether anti-PD-1, anti-PD-L1 or anti-CTLA-4, was allowed, and roughly 44% had some.

A note on this clone: Its antigen is not known.

Study-level results: Both blood CD4+ and CD8+ T cells showed clonal growth by week 6 at 0.1 to 3.0 mg/kg.

V was clipped by 6 bases and J by 7 bases, with 21 bases between them. CDR1 and CDR2 from the germline V gene are MNHEY and SMNVEV (reference sequence). The CDR3 has 15 amino acids. Using immunoSEQ multiplex PCR, the repertoire was profiled, and TCRdb retains in-frame clones only, with some absent. Of more than 50,000 clones in the sample, roughly 84% were seen once. The chain couples TRBV27 to TRBJ2-5, with D maybe TRBD1 (6 bases). The TCR sequence derives from an adult with an advanced solid tumor such as melanoma, head and neck, liver or kidney cancer. The specimen comprised CD4+ or CD8+ T cells sorted from blood, sampled in a trial of the OX40 agonist ivuxolimab. The CDR3 loop reads CASRENGQIGGTQYF. The CDR3 bases are TGTGCCAGCAGGGAAAACGGACAGATTGGTGGGACCCAGTACTTC.